The 28 T cell receptor beta chains listed next were all sequenced from one sample in a study of T cell clones after liver transplantation. Profiling relied on immunoSEQ multiplex PCR, and the TCRdb table lists in-frame clones only, not all of them. The profile shows tens of thousands of clones, approximately 87% of them singletons. Sample: CD8+ T cells from blood, taken 12 months after liver transplant. These receptors were taken from a human patient who received a liver transplant. The graft donor may account for some of the T cells.

J is TRBJ2-3 and V is TRBV27; 10 bases are shared with TRBD2. With 0 bases clipped from V and 5 bases from J, the junction kept 11 bases outside the gene matches. The CDR3 contains 18 residues. Germline V CDR1 and CDR2: MNHEY, SMNVEV (reference sequence). The DNA for the CDR3 is TGTGCCAGCAGTTTATCCCATGGAGCGGGAGGGTTGGGAGATACGCAGTATTTT. Encoded protein: CASSLSHGAGGLGDTQYF.

This sequence joins TRBV29-1 and TRBJ1-2; no definite D call. Per germline, CDR1 SQVTM and CDR2 ANQGSEA. Trimming took 6 bases from V and 13 from J, leaving 12 bases between them. The CDR3 sequence is 9 residues long. CDR3 bases: TGCAGCGTGCCCCCTGGACGCACCTTC. Its protein is CSVPPGRTF.

This chain connects TRBV7-8 to TRBJ2-1; 8 bases are a match to TRBD1. V dropped 5 bases and J dropped 8; count of bases not matched to a gene: 17. The CDR3 is 17 amino acids. CDR1 is SGHVS, CDR2 FQNEAQ, per germline. The CDR3 sequence: CASSLLPTGVVSDEQFF. The CDR3, as DNA: TGTGCCAGCAGCCTCCTTCCGACAGGGGTGGTTTCCGATGAGCAGTTCTTC.

The chain links TRBV28 to TRBJ1-4; weak D call: TRBD1 (5 bases). The CDR3 spans 15 residues. Germline loops: CDR1 MDHEN, CDR2 SYDVKM. Trimming stripped 6 bases from V and 1 base from J, with 12 bases between. The CDR3 loop is CASRPGPVTNEKLFF. The CDR3, as DNA: TGTGCCAGCAGGCCGGGACCGGTAACTAATGAAAAACTGTTTTTT. Together with reference TRBV28 and TRBJ1-4, the CDR3 gives the full variable domain: DVKVTQSSRYLVKRTGEKVFLECVQDMDHENMFWYRQDPGLGLRLIYFSYDVKMKEKGDIPEGYSVSREKKERFSLILESASTNQTSMYLCASRPGPVTNEKLFFGSGTQLSVL.

CDR3 region: CATASGRPGEQYF. CDR3 sequence (DNA): TGCGCCACCGCTAGCGGGAGGCCAGGCGAGCAGTACTTC. The chain carries TRBV10-1 and TRBJ2-7, with 11 bases that match TRBD2. V lost 10 bases and J lost 6; bases outside the gene matches: 8. Germline V lookup: CDR1 WNHNN, CDR2 SYGVQD (reference sequence). CDR3 size: 13 residues.

The chain combines TRBV19 with TRBJ1-2, with no clear D. The V end lost 3 bases, the J end lost 4 bases, and 9 bases lay between the germline ends. The CDR3 covers 13 residues. Germline V gene data show CDR1 as LNHDA and CDR2 as SQIVND (reference sequence). CDR3 sequence reads: CASSIYGPYGYTF. The CDR3 region has the DNA TGTGCCAGTAGTATTTACGGACCCTATGGCTACACCTTC.

CDR3 residues: CASSLSKGSGYGDEQFF. The CDR3 DNA sequence: TGTGCCAGCAGTTTATCAAAGGGTTCCGGGTATGGGGATGAGCAGTTCTTC. The chain couples TRBV27 to TRBJ2-1; D gene unclear. This CDR3 contains 17 residues. The ends were cut back, 0 bases at V and 8 bases at J, with 20 bases in the middle. From germline, CDR1 is MNHEY and CDR2 SMNVEV (reference sequence).

The rearrangement links TRBV27 to TRBJ1-2; no clear D gene. Trimming removed 2 bases from V and 8 bases from J, with 15 bases in between. Germline V lookup: CDR1 MNHEY, CDR2 SMNVEV (reference sequence). This CDR3 has 14 residues. CDR3 in amino acids: CASSLVRGTGGYTF. For the CDR3, the DNA is TGTGCCAGCAGTTTAGTCCGGGGAACGGGCGGCTACACCTTC.

This chain uses TRBV7-9 with TRBJ2-1; 7 bases fit TRBD1. The V gene end was trimmed by 7 bases and the J gene end by 5 bases; junction bases not matched to a gene: 8. The CDR3 contains 14 residues. CDR1 is SEHNR and CDR2 is FQNEAQ in the germline V gene (reference sequence). CDR3 DNA: TGTGCCAGCATCCTAGGGGGCAGTAACAATGAGCAGTTCTTC. This encodes CASILGGSNNEQFF.

The chain has TRBV11-1 and TRBJ1-2; 12 bases map to TRBD1. The CDR3 is made up of 14 amino acids. J gave up 4 bases and V 5 bases, and 2 bases lay outside the gene matches. Germline CDR1 is SGHAT and CDR2 is FQDESV (reference sequence). The CDR3 bases are TGTGCCAGCAGCCCGGGACAGGGGGCCTATGGCTACACCTTC. It yields the protein CASSPGQGAYGYTF.

The chain is built from TRBV27 and TRBJ1-2; 7 bases align to TRBD1. With V trimmed by 0 bases and J by 6 bases, 10 bases remained unmatched. CDR1 is MNHEY, CDR2 SMNVEV, per germline (reference sequence). This CDR3 contains 16 residues. The CDR3 bases are TGTGCCAGCAGTTTATCAGGTCCAGGGGGGATAGATGGCTACACCTTC. It encodes CASSLSGPGGIDGYTF.

J is TRBJ2-3 and V is TRBV7-9, with D perhaps TRBD1 (6 bases). The CDR3 consists of 15 residues. Germline V CDR1 and CDR2: SEHNR, FQNEAQ (reference sequence). Trimming cost V 5 bases and J 2 bases, with 14 bases left between them. The CDR3 loop is CASSLLTGSTDTQYF. The CDR3, as DNA: TGTGCCAGCAGCCTTCTTACAGGGTCCACAGATACGCAGTATTTT. Variable domain in full (rest from reference TRBV7-9 and TRBJ2-3): DTGVSQNPRHKITKRGQNVTFRCDPISEHNRLYWYRQTLGQGPEFLTYFQNEAQLEKSRLLSDRFSAERPKGSFSTLEIQRTEQGDSAMYLCASSLLTGSTDTQYFGPGTRLTVL.

V gene TRBV5-1 combines with J gene TRBJ2-7; either TRBD1 or TRBD2 may fit D (6 bases each). Looked up from germline, CDR1 is SGHRS and CDR2 is YFSETQ. Between the trimmed V and J ends, which lost 0 bases and 3 bases, there was a span of 16 bases. The CDR3 has 16 residues. CDR3 amino acids: CASSLAEGGLNYEQYF. The CDR3 coding sequence is TGCGCCAGCAGCTTGGCCGAGGGGGGACTTAACTACGAGCAGTACTTC.

This clone was counted between two and nine times. This chain connects TRBV2 to TRBJ2-7; the match to TRBD2 covers 8 bases. Germline-derived CDR1 and CDR2 are SNHLY and FYNNEI. There are 14 residues in the CDR3. Trimming took 5 bases from V and 2 from J; bases not matched to a gene: 5. DNA of the CDR3: TGTGCCAGCAGTCACAGCGGGAGCCCCTACGAGCAGTACTTC. It is translated as CASSHSGSPYEQYF.

The gene calls are TRBV7-9 and TRBJ2-1; D ambiguous. Germline V gives CDR1 SEHNR, CDR2 FQNEAQ (reference sequence). The V end was cut by 2 bases, the J end by 0 bases, with 5 bases between. CDR3 length: 14 residues. Here the CDR3 reads CASSLISSYNEQFF. DNA of the CDR3: TGTGCCAGCAGCTTAATAAGCTCCTACAATGAGCAGTTCTTC.

The chain combines TRBV14 with TRBJ2-1; 16 bases match TRBD2. CDR1 and CDR2 (germline): SGHDN, FVKESK. Trimming took 2 bases from V and 9 from J; bases not matched to a gene: 7. This CDR3 contains 17 residues. The chain's CDR3 is CASSQSAGLAGGREQFF. The CDR3 region has the DNA TGTGCCAGCAGCCAAAGCGCGGGACTAGCGGGAGGGCGTGAGCAGTTCTTC.

This clone was seen repeatedly, ten times or more. The chain joins TRBV27 to TRBJ1-5; D is unresolved. Trimming removed 0 bases at V and 0 bases at J, with 9 bases between. CDR3 size: 16 residues. Germline V gene lookup returns CDR1 MNHEY and CDR2 SMNVEV (reference sequence). For the CDR3, the DNA is TGTGCCAGCAGTTTATCGATAGCCACTAGCAATCAGCCCCAGCATTTT. It encodes CASSLSIATSNQPQHF.

The chain has TRBV13 and TRBJ2-7, with TRBD2 matching 11 bases. Germline values: CDR1 PRHDT, CDR2 FYEKMQ (reference sequence). The CDR3 extends over 18 amino acids. With V trimmed by 2 bases and J by 4 bases, 13 bases remained unmatched. The CDR3, as DNA: TGTGCCAGCAGCTTAATAGCGGGAGGGCCCTTCGGGAAGTACGAGCAGTACTTC. Translating gives CASSLIAGGPFGKYEQYF.

The genes are TRBV20-1 and TRBJ2-1; TRBD2 is a possible D gene (5 bases). V was cut by 3 bases and J by 15 bases, with 15 bases left in between. Germline CDR1 DFQATT, CDR2 SNEGSKA (reference sequence). This CDR3 is built from 11 residues. CDR3 protein: CSAREVQRRFF. Here the CDR3 DNA reads TGCAGTGCTAGGGAGGTCCAGCGACGGTTCTTC.

This clone appeared once. The CDR3 DNA reads as TGTGCCAGCAGTGAGGGCAGAAGCTCCTACAATGAGCAGTTCTTC. This codes for CASSEGRSSYNEQFF. The rearrangement links TRBV6-1 to TRBJ2-1; D not certain. V gave up 3 bases and J gave up 0 bases, with 9 bases separating them. The CDR3 consists of 15 residues. Germline CDR1 and CDR2: MNHNS and SASEGT.

This clone was counted a single time. The chain joins TRBV7-8 to TRBJ2-1; D uncertain. This CDR3 has 15 amino acids. Germline-derived CDR1 and CDR2 are SGHVS and FQNEAQ. Trimming took 1 base from V and 0 from J, leaving 7 bases between them. Here the CDR3 DNA reads TGTGCCAGCAGCTTAGGTTTGAGCTCCTACAATGAGCAGTTCTTC. Translating gives CASSLGLSSYNEQFF.

The gene calls are TRBV28 and TRBJ2-6; possible D gene TRBD1, 7 bases. This CDR3 has 17 residues. CDR1 and CDR2 (germline): MDHEN, SYDVKM. The ends were cut back, 3 bases at V and 3 bases at J, with 15 bases in the middle. The chain's CDR3 is CASSFGAGGYGANVLTF. CDR3 DNA: TGTGCCAGCAGTTTCGGGGCAGGGGGGTATGGGGCCAACGTCCTGACTTTC.

Points on this clone: Within the sample, other DNA sequences also encode this same CDR3. V gene TRBV6-5 combines with J gene TRBJ2-7; 9 bases map to TRBD2. The CDR3 runs to 15 residues. Germline-derived CDR1 and CDR2 are MNHEY and SVGAGI. Trimming cost V 6 bases and J 1 base; bases outside gene matches: 7. DNA of the CDR3: TGTGCCAGCAGCCCGACTAGCGGAATATCCTACGAGCAGTACTTC. It specifies CASSPTSGISYEQYF.

In its sample, this clone was seen once. This sequence joins TRBV28 and TRBJ1-1; D unresolved. This CDR3 contains 10 residues. Germline loops: CDR1 MDHEN, CDR2 SYDVKM. CDR3 residues: CGAGNTEAFF. The CDR3, as DNA: TGTGGGGCCGGGAACACTGAAGCTTTCTTT.

This rearrangement joins TRBV27 to TRBJ2-2; 7 bases are shared with TRBD1. V lost 5 bases to trimming and J lost 4 bases; unmatched junction nucleotides: 10. This CDR3 has 16 amino acids. Germline assignment: CDR1 MNHEY and CDR2 SMNVEV (reference sequence). CDR3 residues: CASSPRQGVVTGELFF. In nucleotides, the CDR3 is TGTGCCAGCAGTCCCCGCCAGGGGGTTGTCACCGGGGAGCTGTTTTTT.

The chain joins TRBV28 to TRBJ1-4, with TRBD1 matching 7 bases. Looked up from germline, CDR1 is MDHEN and CDR2 is SYDVKM. This CDR3 is built from 15 residues. Germline trimming cut 0 bases from V and 4 bases from J; bases unmatched to any gene: 2. The CDR3 sequence: CASSLWQGDNEKLFF. The CDR3 DNA is TGTGCCAGCAGTTTATGGCAGGGGGATAATGAAAAACTGTTTTTT.

The chain links TRBV28 to TRBJ1-5, with TRBD1 matching 10 bases. CDR1 and CDR2 (germline): MDHEN, SYDVKM. V dropped 7 bases and J dropped 3; count of bases not matched to a gene: 6. The CDR3 length is 15 residues. The CDR3 spells CASNPDRGPNQPQHF. CDR3 nucleotides: TGTGCCAGCAATCCCGACAGGGGGCCCAATCAGCCCCAGCATTTT.

This clone came up once. The V and J genes are TRBV28 and TRBJ1-1, with a weak D call TRBD1 (5 bases). CDR3 length: 14 residues. V dropped 6 bases and J dropped 5 bases, with 16 bases sitting between them. Germline values: CDR1 MDHEN, CDR2 SYDVKM. CDR3 residues: CASRTYGGRTEAFF. DNA of the CDR3: TGTGCCAGCAGGACATACGGGGGACGGACTGAAGCTTTCTTT. Together with reference TRBV28 and TRBJ1-1, the CDR3 gives the full variable domain: DVKVTQSSRYLVKRTGEKVFLECVQDMDHENMFWYRQDPGLGLRLIYFSYDVKMKEKGDIPEGYSVSREKKERFSLILESASTNQTSMYLCASRTYGGRTEAFFGQGTRLTVV.